The 20 T cell receptor beta chains presented below share a single source sample, sequenced in a study of sequential checkpoint blockade in melanoma. Specified treatment: randomized to nivolumab then ipilimumab (arm A) or the reverse (arm B). Libraries were prepared by immunoSEQ multiplex PCR; TCRdb keeps only in-frame clonotypes and omits some of them. The table shows around 30,000 clones, with around nine tenths occurring only once. Sample: CD8+ T cells sorted from blood (inferred from file names), taken from a patient given nivolumab and ipilimumab in sequence. Receptors were obtained from a human donor with melanoma.

The rearrangement links TRBV6-6 to TRBJ2-7; TRBD1 matches at 10 bases. This CDR3 spans 15 amino acids. Germline V gene sequence: CDR1 MNHNY, CDR2 SVGAGI (reference sequence). Trimming took 7 bases from V and 3 from J; bases not matched to a gene: 9. CDR3 sequence (DNA): TGTGCCAGCACCACCTGGGACAGGGGACGCTACGAGCAGTACTTC. Translation: CASTTWDRGRYEQYF.

J is TRBJ2-3 and V is TRBV10-3, with 10 bases lining up with TRBD2. This CDR3 comprises 17 residues. V shed 3 bases, J shed 2 bases, and the junction held 8 bases outside the gene matches. Germline CDR1 reads ENHRY; CDR2 reads SYGVKD. The CDR3 sequence is CAISDASSGRPTDTQYF. CDR3 sequence (DNA): TGTGCCATCAGTGACGCATCTAGCGGGAGACCCACAGATACGCAGTATTTT.

The chain joins TRBV7-6 to TRBJ2-2, with TRBD2 matching over 12 bases. J gave up 5 bases and V 5 bases, and 3 bases lay outside the gene matches. CDR3 size: 15 residues. Germline CDR1 is SGHVS and CDR2 is FNYEAQ. The CDR3 is CASSTGLAGTGELFF. The CDR3 DNA is TGTGCCAGCAGCACCGGACTAGCGGGGACCGGGGAGCTGTTTTTT. The entire variable domain, with the rest obtained from reference TRBV7-6 and TRBJ2-2, is as follows: GAGVSQSPRYKVTKRGQDVALRCDPISGHVSLYWYRQALGQGPEFLTYFNYEAQQDKSGLPNDRFSAERPEGSISTLTIQRTEQRDSAMYRCASSTGLAGTGELFFGEGSRLTVL.

This clone was seen once. This chain links TRBV11-3 with TRBJ2-7; TRBD1 aligns across 8 bases. J gave up 5 bases and V 3 bases, and 21 bases lay outside the gene matches. Germline V gene sequence: CDR1 SGHNT, CDR2 YENEEA. The CDR3 is 19 residues long. CDR3 protein: CASSFRTGFIAVSSNEQYF. The CDR3 coding sequence is TGTGCCAGCAGCTTCCGGACAGGGTTTATAGCGGTCTCTTCTAACGAGCAGTACTTC.

This clone appeared a single time. V usage is TRBV7-8 and J usage is TRBJ2-5, with a tentative D call TRBD1 (5 bases). The DNA end is more similar to TRBJ2-7, so the J call may be wrong. Germline V gives CDR1 SGHVS, CDR2 FQNEAQ. This CDR3 region has 15 residues. CDR3 region: CASSLGVRAPYEQYF. As DNA, the CDR3 is TGTGCCAGCAGCTTAGGGGTCAGGGCTCCCTACGAGCAGTACTTC.

This chain joins TRBV28 and TRBJ1-5, with a weak D call TRBD1 (5 bases). V gave up 4 bases and J gave up 0 bases, with 16 bases separating them. Germline CDR1 is MDHEN and CDR2 is SYDVKM. This CDR3 spans 17 amino acids. The CDR3 region is CASSSAGEFRSNQPQHF. CDR3 in DNA: TGTGCCAGCAGTTCCGCGGGGGAGTTTCGTAGCAATCAGCCCCAGCATTTT.

The chain employs TRBV7-9 and TRBJ2-5, with D possibly matching TRBD2 (8 bases). Germline V gene sequence: CDR1 SEHNR, CDR2 FQNEAQ (reference sequence). The V gene lost 5 bases and the J gene lost 6 bases, with 16 bases spanning the gap. The CDR3 loop spans 14 amino acids. CDR3 residues: CASSPGGGAKTQYF. In DNA, the CDR3 is TGTGCCAGCAGCCCGGGAGGGGGCGCAAAGACCCAGTACTTC.

This clone was observed once. The CDR3 DNA follows: TGTGCCAGCAGCCAAAACAATGAGCAGTTCTTC. Its translation is CASSQNNEQFF. The genes are TRBV7-6 and TRBJ2-1; D not certain. This CDR3 spans 11 amino acids. V lost 5 bases to trimming and J lost 5 bases, with 4 bases between them. The germline V gene has CDR1 SGHVS and CDR2 FNYEAQ.

The V gene is TRBV18, the J gene TRBJ2-6; possible D gene TRBD1, 5 bases. The CDR3 covers 15 residues. Germline V gives CDR1 KGHSH, CDR2 LQKENI. V was trimmed by 3 bases and J by 1 base, leaving 7 bases between them. The CDR3 region has the DNA TGTGCCAGCTCACCCCAGGGATCTGGGGCCAACGTCCTGACTTTC. Its translation: CASSPQGSGANVLTF.

The V gene is TRBV27, the J gene TRBJ1-5; tentative D call: TRBD1 (5 bases). V gave up 0 bases and J gave up 4 bases, with 13 bases separating them. Germline V gene lookup returns CDR1 MNHEY and CDR2 SMNVEV (reference sequence). This CDR3 is 16 amino acids long. Here the CDR3 reads CASSLSGGWDNQPQHF. DNA for the CDR3: TGTGCCAGCAGTTTATCTGGGGGGTGGGATAATCAGCCCCAGCATTTT.

The chain employs TRBV15 and TRBJ2-7, with TRBD1 matching 7 bases. The CDR3 runs to 15 residues. Germline assignment: CDR1 LNHNV and CDR2 YYDKDF (reference sequence). The V gene end was trimmed by 0 bases and the J gene end by 4 bases; junction bases not matched to a gene: 6. This CDR3 reads CATSRDRAGGYEQYF. As DNA, the CDR3 is TGTGCCACCAGCAGAGATAGAGCAGGGGGATACGAGCAGTACTTC.

J is TRBJ2-3 and V is TRBV7-7; the D gene is possibly TRBD2 (6 bases). Germline V gene data show CDR1 as SSHAT and CDR2 as FNYEAQ (reference sequence). This CDR3 region has 17 residues. V dropped 1 base and J dropped 7 bases, with 21 bases sitting between them. CDR3 sequence (DNA): TGTGCCAGCAGCTTAGAGTTGGGGACTGGGGGTATAAATACGCAGTATTTT. It codes for CASSLELGTGGINTQYF.

This rearrangement joins TRBV9 to TRBJ2-1; TRBD2 agrees at 8 bases. V shed 0 bases and J 10 bases; nucleotides not matched to a gene: 12. Germline CDR1 and CDR2: SGDLS and YYNGEE. The CDR3 totals 16 residues. CDR3 sequence (DNA): TGTGCCAGCAGCGTAGCTCAGAGCGGGGGTGGCCCAGAGCAGTTCTTC. Encoded protein: CASSVAQSGGGPEQFF.

This clone appeared a few times. The V and J genes are TRBV6-1 and TRBJ2-3; 9 bases are shared with TRBD2. Trimming took 5 bases from V and 3 from J; bases not matched to a gene: 3. Germline CDR1 MNHNS, CDR2 SASEGT. The CDR3 sequence is 14 residues long. CDR3 sequence: CASSLTSGTDTQYF. CDR3 in DNA: TGTGCCAGCAGTTTGACTAGCGGAACAGATACGCAGTATTTT.

The CDR3 DNA is TGTGCCAGCAGCACAAGCGGGAGGGCTGGGGCCAACGTCCTGACTTTC. Amino acids: CASSTSGRAGANVLTF. The chain employs TRBV9 and TRBJ2-6, with 10 positions matching TRBD2. This CDR3 is built from 16 residues. V shed 4 bases, J shed 2 bases, and the junction held 3 bases outside the gene matches. Germline V CDR1 and CDR2: SGDLS, YYNGEE.

The chain carries TRBV29-1 and TRBJ1-2; 7 bases line up with TRBD1. The germline V gene encodes CDR1 SQVTM and CDR2 ANQGSEA. The length of the CDR3 is 14 residues. The trim removed 4 bases at V and 0 bases at J, leaving 5 bases unmatched. The CDR3 sequence: CSVVGGQANYGYTF. CDR3 DNA sequence: TGCAGCGTTGTAGGGGGCCAAGCTAACTATGGCTACACCTTC.

CDR3 region: CASSLPNRGLPGANVLTF. CDR3 DNA sequence: TGCGCCAGCAGCTTGCCCAACAGGGGGCTTCCTGGGGCCAACGTCCTGACTTTC. The chain carries TRBV5-1 and TRBJ2-6; 9 bases map to TRBD1. The CDR3 covers 18 residues. After removal of 1 base from V and 2 bases from J, the junction contained 7 bases not matched to a gene. In germline, CDR1 is SGHRS, CDR2 YFSETQ.

Comment on this clone: Its ends do not fully match the called genes, so a read error is possible. The rearrangement links TRBV7-7 to TRBJ2-3, with D tentatively TRBD1 (6 bases). There are 14 residues in the CDR3. The germline gives CDR1 SSHAT, CDR2 FNYEAQ (reference sequence). CDR3 amino acids: CASSEQGSADTQYF. The DNA for the CDR3 is TGTGCTAGCAGCGAACAGGGTAGTGCAGATACGCAGTATTTT.

The chain couples TRBV19 to TRBJ2-7; D not resolved. The CDR3 is 11 residues long. V gave up 9 bases and J gave up 4 bases, with 10 bases separating them. Per germline, CDR1 LNHDA and CDR2 SQIVND (reference sequence). The CDR3 bases are TGTGCCAGAACCGGTCGGTACGAGCAGTACTTC. This gives the protein CARTGRYEQYF.

The CDR3 DNA is TGTGCCAGCAGCCCCACCCCGGGGACAGAACAATACGAGCAGTACTTC. Translated: CASSPTPGTEQYEQYF. The chain employs TRBV7-2 and TRBJ2-7, with 7 bases identical to TRBD1. The CDR3 contains 16 residues. Unmatched junction bases numbered 14, after V lost 5 bases and J lost 4 bases. The germline gives CDR1 SGHTA, CDR2 FQGNSA.